A selection of T cell receptor beta chains follows, all from one sample in a study of OX40 agonist ivuxolimab in advanced cancers. Generated by immunoSEQ multiplex PCR, the TCRdb table keeps only in-frame clones and is missing some. The table records 70,000 or so clones, roughly 89% of them present only once. The sample in question was CD4+ or CD8+ T cells sorted from blood, obtained in a trial of the OX40 agonist ivuxolimab. The receptors shown here come from an adult with an advanced solid tumor such as melanoma, head and neck, liver or kidney cancer. Each CDR3 is given with its conserved first and last residue. A D gene is named only where the DNA matches it firmly. The listing skips clone size in some rows; elsewhere it reads once, few, many or a size class.

v_gene	abundance	d_gene	j_gene	CDR3nt	CDR3aa
TRBV19	.	.	TRBJ2-1	TGTGCCAGTAGAGGGCGGAGCCACAATGAGCAGTTCTTC	CASRGRSHNEQFF
TRBV7-3	.	.	TRBJ2-7	TGTGCCAGCACCCATGGGGACCCACTAACCGAGCAGTACTTC	CASTHGDPLTEQYF
TRBV4-3	.	.	TRBJ2-4	TGCGCCAGCAGCCAAGGTGGAGGGGGCGACATTCAGTACTTC	CASSQGGGGDIQYF
TRBV10-3	few	TRBD1	TRBJ1-2	TGTGCCATCAGTCCGGGACAGGGAAGCTATGGCTACACCTTC	CAISPGQGSYGYTF
TRBV6-1	.	.	TRBJ2-4	TGTGCCAGCAGTGAAAAGGGGGGGGTTCAGTACTTC	CASSEKGGVQYF
TRBV4-3	.	.	TRBJ2-5	TGCGCCAGCAGCCCTCGGATAGCGGCCACACAAGAGACCCAGTACTTC	CASSPRIAATQETQYF
TRBV9	.	.	TRBJ2-3	TGTGCCAGCAGCGTAGGTATCCGGTGGGATACGCAGTATTTT	CASSVGIRWDTQYF
TRBV11-3	.	.	TRBJ2-7	TGTGCCAGCAGCTCCGGACAGAACGTAGAGCAGTACTTC	CASSSGQNVEQYF
TRBV15	.	.	TRBJ1-3	TGTGCCACCAGTCCGGAGGATGGAAACACCATATATTTT	CATSPEDGNTIYF
TRBV28	.	.	TRBJ2-3	TGTGCCAGCAGTATTGGAGGGGCGGACTCGAATACGCAGTATTTT	CASSIGGADSNTQYF
TRBV10-1	.	.	TRBJ2-2	TGCGCCAGCAGTAAGCTTAGCACCGGGGAGCTGTTTTTT	CASSKLSTGELFF
TRBV7-9	.	TRBD2	TRBJ2-5	TGTGCCAGCAGCTTGACTAGCGGGAGGGAGACCCAGTACTTC	CASSLTSGRETQYF
TRBV15	.	TRBD1	TRBJ1-5	TGTGCCACCAGCAAGACAGGGTATAGCAATCAGCCCCAGCATTTT	CATSKTGYSNQPQHF